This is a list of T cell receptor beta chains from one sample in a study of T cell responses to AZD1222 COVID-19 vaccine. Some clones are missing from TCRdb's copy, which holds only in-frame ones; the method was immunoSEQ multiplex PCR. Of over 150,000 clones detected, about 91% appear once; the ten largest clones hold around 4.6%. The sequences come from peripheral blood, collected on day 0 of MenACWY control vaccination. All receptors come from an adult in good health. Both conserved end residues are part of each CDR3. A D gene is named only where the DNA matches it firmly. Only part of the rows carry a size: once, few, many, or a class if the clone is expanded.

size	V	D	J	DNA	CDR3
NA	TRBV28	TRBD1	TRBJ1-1	TGTGCCAGCAGTTCGCCTTCCCTCAGGGGGAGGAATGAAGCTTTCTTT	CASSSPSLRGRNEAFF
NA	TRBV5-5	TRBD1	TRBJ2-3	TGTGCCAGCAGCTTGGAAAGGGGGCTCTCAGATACGCAGTATTTT	CASSLERGLSDTQYF
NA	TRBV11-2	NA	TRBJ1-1	TGTGCCAGCAGCTTTCAGAACACTGAAGCTTTCTTT	CASSFQNTEAFF
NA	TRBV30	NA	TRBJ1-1	TGTGCCTGGTGGGGGAACACTGAAGCTTTCTTT	CAWWGNTEAFF
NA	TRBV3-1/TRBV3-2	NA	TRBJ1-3	TGTGCCAGCAGCCAGTATAAGGAGGGGAACACCATATATTTT	CASSQYKEGNTIYF
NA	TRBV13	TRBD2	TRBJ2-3	TGTGCCAGCAGCTCTAGCGGGTGGCGTGACACACACACAGATACGCAGTATTTT	CASSSSGWRDTHTDTQYF
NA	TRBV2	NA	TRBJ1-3	TGTGCCAGCCCCGGGGGCAGGGACCGGACCATATATTTT	CASPGGRDRTIYF
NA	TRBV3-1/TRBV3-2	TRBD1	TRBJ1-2	TGTGCCAGCAGCCAAGCCGGGACAGGGGGCCGTGATGGCTACACCTTC	CASSQAGTGGRDGYTF
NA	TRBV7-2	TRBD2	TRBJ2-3	TGTGCCAGCAGCTCACCGGGACTAGCGGCACGCACAGATACGCAGTATTTT	CASSSPGLAARTDTQYF
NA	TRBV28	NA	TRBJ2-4	TGTGCCAGCAGTTTCGGCGGGCAGGGTACGGCCAAAAACATTCAGTACTTC	CASSFGGQGTAKNIQYF
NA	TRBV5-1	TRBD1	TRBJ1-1	TGCGCCAGCAGCCTCAGGGGGCAGCCCATGAACACTGAAGCTTTCTTT	CASSLRGQPMNTEAFF
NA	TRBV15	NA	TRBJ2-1	TGTGCCACCAGCAGAGATCCAGGGGAAAACAATGAGCAGTTCTTC	CATSRDPGENNEQFF
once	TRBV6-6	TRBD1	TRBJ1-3	TGTGCCAGCAGTCCGGGACAGGGGAACACCATATATTTT	CASSPGQGNTIYF
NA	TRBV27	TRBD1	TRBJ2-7	TGTGCCAGCAGTTTTAGGGGACAGGGGTTCGAGCAGTACTTC	CASSFRGQGFEQYF
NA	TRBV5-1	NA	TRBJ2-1	TGCGCCAGCAGCCGAGGACGGGCGGATGAGCAGTTCTTC	CASSRGRADEQFF
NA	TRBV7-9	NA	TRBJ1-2	TGTGCCAGCAGCTTGACACAGAGATCCGACTATGGCTACACCTTC	CASSLTQRSDYGYTF
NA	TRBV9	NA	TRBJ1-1	TGTGCCAGCAGCGTAGGCAGGGGCACTGAAGCTTTCTTT	CASSVGRGTEAFF